This T cell receptor beta chain appears in the sequencing data of a study of blood T cell repertoires in COVID-19. About the study: Acute-phase and convalescent COVID-19 samples originated in the United States, Italy and Spain. In each case, the material was cDNA or gDNA derived from T cells, B-cell-depleted T cells, or PBMCs.

The V end lost 5 bases, the J end lost 7 bases, and 15 bases lay between the germline ends. CDR1 SGHTA and CDR2 FQGNSA come from the germline V gene. This CDR3 is 14 amino acids long. In the authors' methods: By means of reference gene primer amplification, nucleated cell counts were estimated. TCRdb's copy holds only in-frame clones and misses some; the assay was immunoSEQ multiplex PCR. V, J and clone size reflect that table, while D and trimming were determined from the DNA. Of roughly 99,000 clones listed, approximately 88% are singletons. Input material: peripheral blood. The TCR originated in a man aged 45-60 years with active or convalescent COVID-19. This chain joins TRBV7-2 and TRBJ1-5; maybe TRBD1 (5 bases). The CDR3 nucleotides are TGTGCCAGCAGCCCCAACGGGGGGGGGCAGCCCCAGCATTTT. It is translated as CASSPNGGGQPQHF.